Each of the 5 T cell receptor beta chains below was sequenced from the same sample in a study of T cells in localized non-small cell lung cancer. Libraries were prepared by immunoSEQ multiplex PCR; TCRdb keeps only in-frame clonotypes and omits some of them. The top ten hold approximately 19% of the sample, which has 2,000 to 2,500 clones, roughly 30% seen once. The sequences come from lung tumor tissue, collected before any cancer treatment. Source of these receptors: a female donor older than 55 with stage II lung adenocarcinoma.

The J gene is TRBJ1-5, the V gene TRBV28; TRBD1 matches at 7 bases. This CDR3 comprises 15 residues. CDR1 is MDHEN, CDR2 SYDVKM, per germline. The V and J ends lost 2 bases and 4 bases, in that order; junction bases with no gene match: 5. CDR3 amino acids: CASSLSTGANQPQHF. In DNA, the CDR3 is TGTGCCAGCAGTTTAAGTACAGGGGCAAATCAGCCCCAGCATTTT.

DNA of the CDR3: TGTGCCACCAGCAGGGGAGGGGCAGGGGTAGATACGCAGTATTTT. Translated, it gives CATSRGGAGVDTQYF. J is TRBJ2-3 and V is TRBV15; tentative D call: TRBD2 (7 bases). The CDR3 sequence is 15 residues long. V was cut by 3 bases and J by 5 bases, with 15 bases left in between. CDR1 is LNHNV and CDR2 is YYDKDF in the germline V gene (reference sequence).

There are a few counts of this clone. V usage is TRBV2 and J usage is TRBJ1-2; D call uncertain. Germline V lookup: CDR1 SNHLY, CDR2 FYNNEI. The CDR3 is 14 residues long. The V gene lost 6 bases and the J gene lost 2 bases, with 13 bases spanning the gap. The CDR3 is CASRSRVTNYGYTF. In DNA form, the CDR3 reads TGTGCCAGCAGATCTCGGGTTACCAACTATGGCTACACCTTC.

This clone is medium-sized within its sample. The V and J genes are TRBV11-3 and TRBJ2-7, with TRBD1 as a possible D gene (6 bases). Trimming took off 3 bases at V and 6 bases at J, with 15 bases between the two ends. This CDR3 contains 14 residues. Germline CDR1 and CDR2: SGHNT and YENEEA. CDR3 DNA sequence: TGTGCCAGCAGCTTCCGTCAGGGGAGTTCCGAGCAGTACTTC. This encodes CASSFRQGSSEQYF.

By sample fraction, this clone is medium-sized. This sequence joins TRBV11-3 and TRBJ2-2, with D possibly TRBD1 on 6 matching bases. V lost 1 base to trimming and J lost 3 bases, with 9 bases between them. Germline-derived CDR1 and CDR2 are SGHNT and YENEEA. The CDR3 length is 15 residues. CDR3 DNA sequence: TGTGCCAGCAGCTTAGGCAGGGGATACACCGGGGAGCTGTTTTTT. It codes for CASSLGRGYTGELFF. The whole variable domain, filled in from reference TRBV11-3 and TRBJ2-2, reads EAGVVQSPRYKIIEKKQPVAFWCNPISGHNTLYWYLQNLGQGPELLIRYENEEAVDDSQLPKDRFSAERLKGVDSTLKIQPAELGDSAVYLCASSLGRGYTGELFFGEGSRLTVL.